This T cell receptor (beta chain) was captured by sequencing in a study of beta chain bispecific antibodies for T cell cancers. Study context: Surviving healthy donor T cells from leukemia-line and bispecific antibody cocultures were TRBV-sequenced for family depletion. HPB-ALL carried surface TRBV5-5, while Jurkat carried TRBV12-3.

Either OKT3 anti-CD3 antibody or CD3/CD28 beads expanded T cells from blood mononuclear cells over roughly 3 days. This clonotype is categorized as medium-sized. Its antigen remains unidentified. Notes on the study in general: Normal T cells contributed less of the targeted TRBV signal than the leukemia cells did.

Germline CDR1 is SNHLY and CDR2 is FYNNEI. V lost 3 bases and J lost 2, with 7 bases in between. CDR3 size: 13 residues. In TCRdb, the 5' RACE reads were re-called with MiXCR into one record per CDR3 protein. The sample yields approximately 20,000 distinct CDR3 sequences, over 2.5% seen once. The sample comprised healthy donor T cells cultured with leukemia cells. This chain uses TRBV2 with TRBJ1-2; D gene unclear. The clonotype originates from a human donor in good health. Some clones in this sample may be carry-over from other donors' samples. CDR3 protein: CASSDLPNYGYTF. CDR3 sequence (DNA): TGTGCCAGCAGTGATCTTCCGAACTATGGCTACACCTTC.